This T cell receptor (beta chain) is drawn from a study of blood T cell repertoires in COVID-19. At the level of the study: COVID-19 samples from acute and convalescent phases originated in the United States, Italy and Spain. PBMCs, B-cell-depleted T cells, or T cells provided the cDNA or gDNA that made up the material.

In the original workflow: From reference gene primer amplification, estimates of nucleated cell counts were derived. The repertoire was sequenced with immunoSEQ multiplex PCR; TCRdb's copy has only in-frame clones and lacks some. V, J and clone size are taken as reported in that table, and D and trimming were inferred from the DNA itself. Of almost 95,000 clones in the sample, 72% were seen once. In germline, CDR1 is SGHTA, CDR2 FQGNSA. Trimming removed 1 base at V and 4 bases at J, with 11 bases between. This CDR3 is 14 amino acids long. The chain has TRBV7-2 and TRBJ2-7, with D perhaps matching TRBD2 (6 bases). Sequenced input: peripheral blood. This clonotype was sampled from a woman in her sixties or seventies in a cohort sampled during active or convalescent COVID-19. CDR3 nucleotide sequence: TGTGCCAGCAGCTTAGTGGTTAGCGGATACGAGCAGTACTTC. Its protein is CASSLVVSGYEQYF.